These 8 T cell receptor beta chains share one sample of origin, sequenced in a study of T cell responses to AZD1222 COVID-19 vaccine. Assay: immunoSEQ multiplex PCR; the TCRdb copy retains only in-frame clones and omits some. The table shows about 120,000 clones, with approximately 91% occurring only once. The sequencing used peripheral blood, collected 28 days after the second AZD1222 dose. Receptor source: an adult who received the AZD1222 COVID-19 vaccine.

The chain combines TRBV6-1 with TRBJ1-2, with D hard to call. Germline V gene sequence: CDR1 MNHNS, CDR2 SASEGT. Trimming took off 0 bases at V and 0 bases at J, with 14 bases between the two ends. CDR3 length equals 17 residues. This CDR3 is CASSEARALRANYGYTF. In DNA, the CDR3 is TGTGCCAGCAGTGAAGCGCGGGCACTCCGAGCTAACTATGGCTACACCTTC.

This chain uses TRBV2 with TRBJ2-2; 8 positions match TRBD1. The CDR3 is made up of 14 amino acids. With 7 bases clipped from V and 4 bases from J, the junction kept 5 bases outside the gene matches. Germline CDR1 and CDR2: SNHLY and FYNNEI. The CDR3 bases are TGTGCCAGCAAACAGGGGGGCCTCACCGGGGAGCTGTTTTTT. This encodes CASKQGGLTGELFF.

This chain links TRBV2 with TRBJ1-5; the D is unclear. Trimming removed 3 bases at V and 5 bases at J, with 5 bases between. Germline CDR1 is SNHLY and CDR2 is FYNNEI. This CDR3 has 12 amino acids. The CDR3 DNA reads as TGTGCCAGCAGTGACGGTGATCAGCCCCAGCATTTT. This sequence encodes CASSDGDQPQHF.

V is TRBV12-3 or TRBV12-4 and J is TRBJ1-2, with D uncertain. The CDR3 extends over 11 amino acids. V dropped 4 bases and J dropped 2 bases, with 2 bases sitting between them. The CDR3 DNA reads as TGTGCCAGCAGTTCGAACTATGGCTACACCTTC. This gives the protein CASSSNYGYTF.

CDR3 DNA sequence: TGTGCCAGCAGCCCCTGGGGAAGCCAAGGGATCAATGAGCAGTTCTTC. Its protein product is CASSPWGSQGINEQFF. The rearrangement links TRBV14 to TRBJ2-1; D not resolved. Germline V lookup: CDR1 SGHDN, CDR2 FVKESK. V was clipped by 4 bases and J by 6 bases, with 19 bases between them. The CDR3 extends over 16 amino acids.

The rearrangement links TRBV7-2 to TRBJ1-5; D gene unclear. The V end lost 3 bases, the J end lost 6 bases, and 15 bases lay between the germline ends. Germline values: CDR1 SGHTA, CDR2 FQGNSA. The CDR3 covers 15 residues. The CDR3 DNA reads TGTGCCAGCAGCTTTGAAGGGAAATATGCTCAGCCCCAGCATTTT. Translating gives CASSFEGKYAQPQHF.

The V and J genes are TRBV5-4 and TRBJ2-3; 10 bases match TRBD2. The CDR3 totals 17 residues. The V and J ends lost 0 bases and 4 bases, in that order; junction bases with no gene match: 8. Looked up from germline, CDR1 is SGHNT and CDR2 is YYREEE (reference sequence). As DNA, the CDR3 is TGTGCCAGCAGCTTGGAGGCTAGCGGGAGTATGGCAGATACGCAGTATTTT. Translating gives CASSLEASGSMADTQYF.

This clone has just a few counts. The rearrangement joins TRBV29-1 to TRBJ1-2; TRBD1 is a possible D gene (5 bases). This CDR3 has 14 residues. Trimming took 6 bases from V and 0 from J, leaving 14 bases between them. CDR1 SQVTM and CDR2 ANQGSEA come from the germline V gene. CDR3 protein: CSVDGGGSNYGYTF. The CDR3 DNA is TGCAGCGTCGACGGTGGGGGTTCTAACTATGGCTACACCTTC.